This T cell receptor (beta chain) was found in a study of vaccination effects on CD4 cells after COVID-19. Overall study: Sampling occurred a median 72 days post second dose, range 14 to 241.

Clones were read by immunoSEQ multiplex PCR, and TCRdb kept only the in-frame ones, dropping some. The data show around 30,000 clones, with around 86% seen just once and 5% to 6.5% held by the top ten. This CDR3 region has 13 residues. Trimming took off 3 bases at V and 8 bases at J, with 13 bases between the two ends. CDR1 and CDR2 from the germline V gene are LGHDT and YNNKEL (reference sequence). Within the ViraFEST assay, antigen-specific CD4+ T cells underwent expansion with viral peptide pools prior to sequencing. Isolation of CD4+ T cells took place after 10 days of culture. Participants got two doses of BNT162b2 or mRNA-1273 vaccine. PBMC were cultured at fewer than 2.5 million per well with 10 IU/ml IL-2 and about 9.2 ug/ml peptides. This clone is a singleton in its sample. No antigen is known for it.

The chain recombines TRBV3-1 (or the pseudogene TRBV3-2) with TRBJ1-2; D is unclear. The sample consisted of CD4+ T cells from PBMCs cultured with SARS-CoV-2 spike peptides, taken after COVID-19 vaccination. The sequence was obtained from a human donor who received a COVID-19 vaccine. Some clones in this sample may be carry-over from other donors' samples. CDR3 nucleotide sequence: TGTGCCAGCAGCCACCTCCGCCTGGGCGGCTACACCTTC. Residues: CASSHLRLGGYTF.